This is a list of T cell receptor beta chains from one sample in a study of type 1 regulatory T cells. No antigen has been identified for these receptors. TCRdb passed the reads through MiXCR, listing each CDR3 protein once. The table has some 15,000 distinct CDR3 sequences, roughly 15% seen once. Sequencing was performed on cultured T cells, either the whole culture or a sorted T cell fraction (not recorded which). The receptors were gathered from a human donor in good health. The CDR3 runs from the conserved cysteine through the conserved F or W. Fields, in order: CDR3 protein, J gene, V gene.

CASSGRSSGNTIYF	TRBJ1-3	TRBV19
CSASHFAYNEQFF	TRBJ2-1	TRBV20-1
CASRAEGGSYNEQFF	TRBJ2-1	TRBV6-6
CASSSTGALGQPQHF	TRBJ1-5	TRBV5-1
CASSNLRGQTGNTIYF	TRBJ1-3	TRBV3-1
CASSLPQLNTEAFF	TRBJ1-1	TRBV28
CASSLVFGSETQYF	TRBJ2-5	TRBV7-2
CASSLGAGGQETQYF	TRBJ2-5	TRBV11-2
CASSHHWGEDTGELFF	TRBJ2-2	TRBV7-6
CAISESAGGETQYF	TRBJ2-5	TRBV10-3
CASSLGLAFETQYF	TRBJ2-3	TRBV7-2
CASSYGDGNQPQHF	TRBJ1-5	TRBV6-5
CAWSVTRDTQYF	TRBJ2-3	TRBV30
CASSPEHNSPLHF	TRBJ1-6	TRBV7-9
CATRGQGVGEQFF	TRBJ2-1	TRBV27
CASRDRATGELFF	TRBJ2-2	TRBV5-1
CVNQRGNYGYTF	TRBJ1-2	TRBV7-2
CAISESGAGGYNEQFF	TRBJ2-1	TRBV10-3
CASSEYGRGPETQYF	TRBJ2-5	TRBV25-1
CASSFVGEQFF	TRBJ2-1	TRBV7-2
CASSPTGASNQPQHF	TRBJ1-5	TRBV5-1
CASSSSGAVDTQYF	TRBJ2-3	TRBV7-2
CSAVEGGRGEQYF	TRBJ2-7	TRBV20-1
CSATRGGVIDSPLHF	TRBJ1-6	TRBV20-1
CASTRQGSGDTQYF	TRBJ2-3	TRBV6-1
CAISELDGSYNEQFF	TRBJ2-1	TRBV10-3
CAWSSQDRKLFF	TRBJ1-4	TRBV30
CSASPSGSNNEQFF	TRBJ2-1	TRBV20-1
CSAEEYNEQFF	TRBJ2-1	TRBV29-1
CSARSRHGDPPQYF	TRBJ2-3	TRBV20-1
CASSLIAGSEQFF	TRBJ2-1	TRBV14
CASSWNSGPYEQYF	TRBJ2-7	TRBV7-3
CASSPAGSLEAFF	TRBJ1-1	TRBV7-8
CASSSATSAYNEQFF	TRBJ2-1	TRBV5-6
CASSTYRVEAFF	TRBJ1-1	TRBV19
CSAPGGLRTEAFF	TRBJ1-1	TRBV20-1
CASSQSFFNYEQYF	TRBJ2-7	TRBV3-1
CASSFNLGDTIYF	TRBJ1-3	TRBV7-8
CASSFHTDTQYF	TRBJ2-3	TRBV5-1
CSVVAQMNTEAFF	TRBJ1-1	TRBV29-1
CASSSPSGNEQFF	TRBJ2-1	TRBV5-1
CASSKTQTMDTEAFF	TRBJ1-1	TRBV6-5
CSARDRIRVTGELFF	TRBJ2-2	TRBV20-1
CASSLVARVNEQFF	TRBJ2-1	TRBV5-1
CSVEVGFGVYSNQPQHF	TRBJ1-5	TRBV29-1
CATSEGDTQYF	TRBJ2-3	TRBV24-1
CASSLSQNYGYTF	TRBJ1-2	TRBV7-8
CASSTSDGLGEQFF	TRBJ2-1	TRBV5-1
CASSQEYRSTDTQYF	TRBJ2-3	TRBV4-2
CASSLASGSYEQYF	TRBJ2-7	TRBV11-2
CACPGLFLCGETQYF	TRBJ2-5	TRBV23-1
CASSDVSLNTEAFF	TRBJ1-1	TRBV2
CASSLATDNQPQHF	TRBJ1-5	TRBV28
CASSSGIAYEQFF	TRBJ2-1	TRBV5-5